This T cell receptor (beta chain) was recorded in a study of cytomegalovirus exposure and HLA in healthy donors. The PCR was carried out with 60 Vbeta primers and 13 Jbeta primers. Sequencing used immunoSEQ multiplex PCR; TCRdb keeps in-frame clones, though not all of them. This table holds about 140,000 clones, around 83% found once. Trimming took off 0 bases at V and 8 bases at J, with 12 bases between the two ends. The CDR3 spans 14 residues. Germline CDR1 SGHRS, CDR2 YFSETQ. On this clone itself: Its antigen is unidentified.

General observations from the study: It is likely that the observed cluster of highly shared sequence variants was a sequencing artifact. A later analysis reportedly identified an Asian-associated ancestry cluster as carrying fewer N-insertions than the approximately 710-donor mean.

Sequencing was carried out using PBMCs. This TCR was sampled from a male donor in good health and CMV-seropositive. The chain carries TRBV5-1 and TRBJ2-1, with TRBD1 as a possible D gene (6 bases). CDR3 protein: CASSLGQDWDEQFF. DNA of the CDR3: TGCGCCAGCAGCTTGGGACAGGATTGGGATGAGCAGTTCTTC.